The 2 T cell receptor beta chains presented below share a single source sample, sequenced in a study of shared clonotypes between healthy human individuals. Assay: immunoSEQ multiplex PCR; the TCRdb copy retains only in-frame clones and omits some. The sample holds some 2.1 million clones, around 95% seen once. Sequenced input: naive CD4+ T cells sorted from blood. Sample subset: CD45RA+ positively selected. These receptors originate from a man between 18 and 35 years old in good health.

CDR3 region: CASSVRGTGILGEQFF. The CDR3 DNA follows: TGTGCCAGCAGTGTGAGGGGGACAGGTATTCTTGGTGAGCAGTTCTTC. V is TRBV28 and J is TRBJ2-1; 8 positions match TRBD1. Germline V gene data show CDR1 as MDHEN and CDR2 as SYDVKM. This CDR3 spans 16 amino acids. V lost 5 bases and J lost 9; bases outside the gene matches: 15.

Here the CDR3 DNA reads TGCGCCAGCAGCCTTGGACTAGCACCAGATACGCAGTATTTT. It yields the protein CASSLGLAPDTQYF. V usage is TRBV4-3 and J usage is TRBJ2-3; 8 bases are shared with TRBD2. The CDR3 is made up of 14 amino acids. Germline V lookup: CDR1 LGHNA, CDR2 YSLEER. The V segment lost 4 bases and the J segment 4 bases; nucleotides outside the gene matches: 4.